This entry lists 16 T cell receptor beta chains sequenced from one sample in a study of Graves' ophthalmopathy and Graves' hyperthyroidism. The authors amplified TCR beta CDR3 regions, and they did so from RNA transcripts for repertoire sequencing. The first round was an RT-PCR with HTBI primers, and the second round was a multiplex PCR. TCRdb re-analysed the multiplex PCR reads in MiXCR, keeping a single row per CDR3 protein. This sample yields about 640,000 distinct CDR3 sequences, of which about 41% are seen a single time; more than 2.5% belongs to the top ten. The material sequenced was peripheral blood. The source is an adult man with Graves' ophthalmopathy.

The CDR3 coding sequence is TGTGCCACCAACGACCTGGTCAGCGGGGAGCTGTTTTTT. Its translation is CATNDLVSGELFF. The gene calls are TRBV9 and TRBJ2-2; D is unclear. The CDR3 has 13 residues. Germline V gene sequence: CDR1 SGDLS, CDR2 YYNGEE. V was clipped by 9 bases and J by 7 bases, with 16 bases between them.

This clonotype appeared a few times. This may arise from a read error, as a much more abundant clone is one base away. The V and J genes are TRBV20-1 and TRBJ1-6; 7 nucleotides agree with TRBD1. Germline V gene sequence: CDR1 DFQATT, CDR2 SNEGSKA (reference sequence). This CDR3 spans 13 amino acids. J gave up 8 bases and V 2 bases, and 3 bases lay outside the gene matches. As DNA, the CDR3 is TGCAGTGCTAGACAGGGGGTAGATTCACCCCTCCACTTT. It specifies CSARQGVDSPLHF.

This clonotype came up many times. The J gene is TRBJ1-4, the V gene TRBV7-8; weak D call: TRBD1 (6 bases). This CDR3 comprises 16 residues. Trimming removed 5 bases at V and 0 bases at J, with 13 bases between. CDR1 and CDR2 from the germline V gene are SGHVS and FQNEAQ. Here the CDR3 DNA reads TGTGCCAGCAGCACGACAGGTGCCTCAACTAATGAAAAACTGTTTTTT. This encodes CASSTTGASTNEKLFF.

The DNA for the CDR3 is TGTGCCAGCAGCCCAATTAGGGGGAAGTTGTCTAATGAAAAACTGTTTTTT. This sequence encodes CASSPIRGKLSNEKLFF. V and J are TRBV7-9 and TRBJ1-4; possible D gene TRBD1, 6 bases. CDR3 length: 17 residues. Germline V gives CDR1 SEHNR, CDR2 FQNEAQ (reference sequence). V was clipped by 5 bases and J by 3 bases, with 19 bases between them.

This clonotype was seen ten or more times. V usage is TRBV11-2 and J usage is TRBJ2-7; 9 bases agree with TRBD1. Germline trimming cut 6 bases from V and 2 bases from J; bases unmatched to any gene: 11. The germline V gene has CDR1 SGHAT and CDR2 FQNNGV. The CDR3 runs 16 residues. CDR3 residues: CASSPTKDRGPYEQYF. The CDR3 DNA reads TGTGCCAGCAGTCCAACTAAGGACAGGGGCCCCTACGAGCAGTACTTC.

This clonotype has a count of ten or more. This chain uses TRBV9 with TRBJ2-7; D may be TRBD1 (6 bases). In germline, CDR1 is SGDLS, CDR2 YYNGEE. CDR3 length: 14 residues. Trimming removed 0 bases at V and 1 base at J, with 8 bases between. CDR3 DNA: TGTGCCAGCAGCGTAGGGGGGCCATCCTACGAGCAGTACTTC. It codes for CASSVGGPSYEQYF.

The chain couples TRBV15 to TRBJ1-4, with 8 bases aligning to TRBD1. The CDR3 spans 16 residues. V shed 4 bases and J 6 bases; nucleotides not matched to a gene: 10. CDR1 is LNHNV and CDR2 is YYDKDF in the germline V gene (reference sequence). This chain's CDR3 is CATSTEWDRFDEKLFF. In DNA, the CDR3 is TGTGCCACCAGCACTGAGTGGGACAGGTTTGATGAAAAACTGTTTTTT.

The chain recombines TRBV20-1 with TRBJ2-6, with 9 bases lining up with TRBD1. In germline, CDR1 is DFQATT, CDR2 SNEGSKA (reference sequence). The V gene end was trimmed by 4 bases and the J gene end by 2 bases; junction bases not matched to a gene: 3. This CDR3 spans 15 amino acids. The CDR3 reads CSATGDRAGANVLTF. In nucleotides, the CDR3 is TGCAGTGCTACCGGGGACAGGGCTGGGGCCAACGTCCTGACTTTC.

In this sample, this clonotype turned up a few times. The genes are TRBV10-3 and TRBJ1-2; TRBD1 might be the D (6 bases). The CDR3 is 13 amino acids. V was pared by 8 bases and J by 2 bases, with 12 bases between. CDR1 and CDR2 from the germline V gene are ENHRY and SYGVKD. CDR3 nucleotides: TGTGCCATCGGCGGGGGGCGAAACTATGGCTACACCTTC. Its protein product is CAIGGGRNYGYTF.

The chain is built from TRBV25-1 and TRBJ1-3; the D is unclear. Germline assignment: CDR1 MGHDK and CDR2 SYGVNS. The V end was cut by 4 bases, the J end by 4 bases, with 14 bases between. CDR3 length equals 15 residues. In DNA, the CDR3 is TGTGCCAGCAGTGCTAGGAACGGACCCGGAAACACCATATATTTT. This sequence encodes CASSARNGPGNTIYF. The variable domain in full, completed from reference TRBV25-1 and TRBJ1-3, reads EADIYQTPRYLVIGTGKKITLECSQTMGHDKMYWYQQDPGMELHLIHYSYGVNSTEKGDLSSESTVSRIRTEHFPLTLESARPSHTSQYLCASSARNGPGNTIYFGEGSWLTVV.

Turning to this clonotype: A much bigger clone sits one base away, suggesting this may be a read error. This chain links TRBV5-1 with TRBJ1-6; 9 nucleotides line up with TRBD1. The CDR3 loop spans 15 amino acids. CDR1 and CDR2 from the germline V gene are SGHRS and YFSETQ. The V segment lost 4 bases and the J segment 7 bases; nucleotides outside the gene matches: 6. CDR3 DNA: TGCGCCAGCAGCGCAACGGACAGGGGAAATTCACCCCTCCACTTT. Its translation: CASSATDRGNSPLHF.

The CDR3 DNA reads as TGCAGCGTTGAGACTAGCGGGGGCCTCTACGAGCAGTACTTC. Protein: CSVETSGGLYEQYF. The genes are TRBV29-1 and TRBJ2-7; 12 positions match TRBD2. The germline V gene encodes CDR1 SQVTM and CDR2 ANQGSEA. The V and J ends lost 3 bases and 3 bases, in that order; junction bases with no gene match: 3. The CDR3 spans 14 residues.

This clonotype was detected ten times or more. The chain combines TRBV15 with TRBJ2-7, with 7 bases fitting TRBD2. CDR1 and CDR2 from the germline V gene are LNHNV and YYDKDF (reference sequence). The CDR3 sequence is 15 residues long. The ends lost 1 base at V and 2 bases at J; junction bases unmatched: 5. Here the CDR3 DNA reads TGTGCCACCAGCAGAGGCCCTAGCGGTACCTACGAGCAGTACTTC. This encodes CATSRGPSGTYEQYF.

As DNA, the CDR3 is TGTGCCAGCAGCCCCAGGATGGGGGGCATAGGCTACACCTTC. It encodes CASSPRMGGIGYTF. The chain is built from TRBV7-9 and TRBJ1-2; possible D gene TRBD1, 6 bases. CDR1 SEHNR and CDR2 FQNEAQ come from the germline V gene (reference sequence). This CDR3 is 14 amino acids long. The V end lost 5 bases, the J end lost 8 bases, and 18 bases lay between the germline ends.

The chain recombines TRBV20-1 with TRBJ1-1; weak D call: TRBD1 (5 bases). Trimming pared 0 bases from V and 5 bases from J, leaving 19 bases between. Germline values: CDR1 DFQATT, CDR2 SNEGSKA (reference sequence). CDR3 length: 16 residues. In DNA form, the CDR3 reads TGCAGTGCTAGAGATTCCGGGCCTCAGGGTGGGACTGAAGCTTTCTTT. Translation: CSARDSGPQGGTEAFF.

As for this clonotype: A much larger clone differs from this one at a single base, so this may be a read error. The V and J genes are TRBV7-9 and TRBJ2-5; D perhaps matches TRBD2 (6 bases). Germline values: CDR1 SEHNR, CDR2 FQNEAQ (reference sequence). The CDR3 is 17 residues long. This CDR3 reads CASSQWSGAGFQETKYF. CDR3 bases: TGTGCCAGCAGCCAATGGTCGGGAGCGGGTTTCCAAGAGACCAAGTACTTC.